This T cell receptor beta chain was profiled in a study of blood T cells in healthy people across ages. Study findings and constraints: PBMCs left unsorted prevented a conclusive naive versus antigen-experienced comparison.

The draw of peripheral blood yielded roughly 9.1 milliliters from each donor. Concerning this clonotype itself: Antigen unknown.

Using a J-beta primer mix together with a sample-barcoded 5' primer, a second PCR was run for about 6 to 12 cycles. TCRdb re-analysed the 5' RACE reads in MiXCR, keeping a single row per CDR3 protein. Of 1.5 million to 2 million distinct CDR3 sequences in the sample, around 50% were seen once. V was clipped by 3 bases and J by 8 bases, with 15 bases between them. The CDR3 extends over 14 amino acids. CDR1 and CDR2 (germline): SGHTA, FQGNSA. This clonotype was sampled from a woman aged 40 to 50 in good health. Sample: blood. This chain connects TRBV7-2 to TRBJ2-3; the D gene is possibly TRBD1 (5 bases). The CDR3 loop reads CASSFPDSRRTQYF. The CDR3 nucleotides are TGTGCCAGCAGCTTCCCAGACAGCAGGCGTACGCAGTATTTT.